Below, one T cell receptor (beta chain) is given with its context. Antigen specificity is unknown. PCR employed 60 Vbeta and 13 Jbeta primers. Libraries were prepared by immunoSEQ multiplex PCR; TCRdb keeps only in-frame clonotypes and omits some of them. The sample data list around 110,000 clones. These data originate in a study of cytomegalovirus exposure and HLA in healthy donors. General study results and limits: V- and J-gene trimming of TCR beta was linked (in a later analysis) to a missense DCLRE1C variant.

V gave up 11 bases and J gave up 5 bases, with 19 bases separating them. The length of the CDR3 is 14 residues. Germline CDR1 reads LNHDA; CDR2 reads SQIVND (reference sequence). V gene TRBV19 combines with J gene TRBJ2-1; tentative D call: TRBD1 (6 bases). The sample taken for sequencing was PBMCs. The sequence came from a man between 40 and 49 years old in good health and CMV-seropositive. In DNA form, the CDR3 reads TGTGCCGTCGGCAGGGACACCCGCAACAATGAGCAGTTCTTC. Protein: CAVGRDTRNNEQFF.